The 17 T cell receptor beta chains presented below share a single source sample, sequenced in a study of T cell responses to AZD1222 COVID-19 vaccine. Some clones are missing from TCRdb's copy, which holds only in-frame ones; the method was immunoSEQ multiplex PCR. The top ten hold under 2.5% of the sample, which has 150,000 or so clones, roughly nine tenths seen once. The input for sequencing was peripheral blood, taken on day 0 of AZD1222 vaccination. Source of these receptors: an adult in good health.

The chain recombines TRBV24-1 with TRBJ1-1, with D perhaps matching TRBD1 (6 bases). The CDR3 totals 12 residues. Germline CDR1 KGHDR, CDR2 SFDVKD. Trimming shortened V by 10 bases and J by 8 bases, and 16 bases separated the two germline ends. In nucleotides, the CDR3 is TGTGCCACAAACACAGGGTCGGGAGAAGCTTTCTTT. Its translation: CATNTGSGEAFF.

V and J are TRBV11-2 and TRBJ2-3; 10 bases fit TRBD2. Germline CDR1 reads SGHAT; CDR2 reads FQNNGV. This CDR3 comprises 18 residues. V lost 3 bases and J lost 6; bases outside the gene matches: 15. The CDR3 nucleotides are TGTGCCAGCAGCTTGGGTCTAGCGGGGGAGACCCCCCGCGATACGCAGTATTTT. Translated, it gives CASSLGLAGETPRDTQYF.

The chain is built from TRBV30 and TRBJ1-5; D gene unclear. The germline V and J ends were trimmed by 0 bases and 3 bases, with 9 bases remaining between them. Per the germline V gene, CDR1 is GTSNPN and CDR2 is SVGIG (reference sequence). The CDR3 consists of 14 residues. This CDR3 is CAWSVSPLNQPQHF. The CDR3, as DNA: TGTGCCTGGAGTGTAAGTCCCCTCAATCAGCCCCAGCATTTT.

V is TRBV5-6 and J is TRBJ1-2, with 7 bases lining up with TRBD1. Germline V gene sequence: CDR1 SGHDT, CDR2 YYEEEE. Trimming cost V 4 bases and J 5 bases; bases outside gene matches: 11. The CDR3 runs to 15 residues. The CDR3 spells CASSETTGVEYGYTF. The CDR3 nucleotides are TGTGCCAGCAGCGAAACTACAGGGGTCGAATATGGCTACACCTTC.

The rearrangement uses TRBV24-1 and TRBJ2-7; possibly TRBD1 for D (6 bases). The CDR3 has 14 residues. V gave up 7 bases and J gave up 4 bases, with 16 bases separating them. Germline V lookup: CDR1 KGHDR, CDR2 SFDVKD. The CDR3 protein is CATRDSGPDYEQYF. The CDR3 nucleotides are TGTGCCACCAGGGACAGCGGACCAGATTACGAGCAGTACTTC.

This chain connects TRBV19 to TRBJ1-5; D is undetermined. Germline-derived CDR1 and CDR2 are LNHDA and SQIVND (reference sequence). The V gene lost 2 bases and the J gene lost 0 bases, with 11 bases spanning the gap. CDR3 length equals 16 residues. The CDR3 DNA sequence: TGTGCCAGTAGTATAATGGGCCGGATTAGCAATCAGCCCCAGCATTTT. Its translation is CASSIMGRISNQPQHF.

J is TRBJ1-2 and V is TRBV19; D ambiguous. Germline V lookup: CDR1 LNHDA, CDR2 SQIVND (reference sequence). Trimming stripped 7 bases from V and 3 bases from J, with 12 bases between. This CDR3 contains 13 residues. The CDR3 nucleotides are TGTGCCAGTAATAAGGTTGCGGACTATGGCTACACCTTC. This sequence encodes CASNKVADYGYTF.

In its sample, this clone was seen once. This CDR3 is also generated by other DNA sequences in the sample. The V call is TRBV27, the J call TRBJ1-2, with D possibly matching TRBD1 (6 bases). CDR1 is MNHEY and CDR2 is SMNVEV in the germline V gene (reference sequence). Trimming took 6 bases from V and 4 from J, leaving 9 bases between them. The CDR3 consists of 12 residues. The CDR3 sequence: CASRTGSYGYTF. The CDR3 nucleotides are TGTGCCAGCAGAACAGGGAGCTATGGCTACACCTTC.

V and J are TRBV7-2 and TRBJ1-5; D is unresolved. Germline values: CDR1 SGHTA, CDR2 FQGNSA. The germline V and J ends were trimmed by 1 base and 7 bases, with 5 bases remaining between them. There are 12 residues in the CDR3. DNA for the CDR3: TGTGCCAGCAGCTTAGGGGGACAGCCCCAGCATTTT. Translation: CASSLGGQPQHF.

The rearrangement joins TRBV9 to TRBJ2-7, with TRBD2 as a possible D gene (5 bases). This CDR3 is 14 amino acids long. V was cut by 2 bases and J by 1 base, with 10 bases left in between. Per germline, CDR1 SGDLS and CDR2 YYNGEE. DNA for the CDR3: TGTGCCAGCAGCGTGGTGGGAGCTTCCTACGAGCAGTACTTC. Protein: CASSVVGASYEQYF.

The chain uses TRBV9 and TRBJ2-2; 10 nucleotides align to TRBD1. The CDR3 covers 15 residues. Germline values: CDR1 SGDLS, CDR2 YYNGEE. V shed 4 bases, J shed 4 bases, and the junction held 4 bases outside the gene matches. The CDR3 nucleotides are TGTGCCAGCAGCCCGACAGGGGGCCTCACCGGGGAGCTGTTTTTT. This gives the protein CASSPTGGLTGELFF.

This chain uses TRBV27 with TRBJ1-1; D unresolved. CDR1 is MNHEY, CDR2 SMNVEV, per germline (reference sequence). The CDR3 extends over 13 amino acids. Between the trimmed V and J ends, which lost 9 bases and 1 base, there was a span of 12 bases. The CDR3 DNA sequence: TGTGCCAGTTCCGGGAAACCGAACACTGAAGCTTTCTTT. This encodes CASSGKPNTEAFF.

The chain carries TRBV18 and TRBJ2-7; 14 bases are shared with TRBD2. Germline V CDR1 and CDR2: KGHSH, LQKENI. The CDR3 spans 17 residues. The V segment lost 3 bases and the J segment 3 bases; nucleotides outside the gene matches: 7. The CDR3 protein is CASSPGLAGAGLYEQYF. DNA of the CDR3: TGTGCCAGCTCACCGGGACTAGCGGGGGCCGGTCTCTACGAGCAGTACTTC. Using reference TRBV18 and TRBJ2-7 for the parts outside the CDR3, the full variable domain is NAGVMQNPRHLVRRRGQEARLRCSPMKGHSHVYWYRQLPEEGLKFMVYLQKENIIDESGMPKERFSAEFPKEGPSILRIQQVVRGDSAAYFCASSPGLAGAGLYEQYFGPGTRLTVT.

The CDR3 sequence: CASSAPGVRGANVLTF. The CDR3 DNA sequence: TGTGCCAGTAGTGCACCGGGCGTGCGGGGGGCCAACGTCCTGACTTTC. The chain has TRBV19 and TRBJ2-6; D ambiguous. CDR1 is LNHDA, CDR2 SQIVND, per germline (reference sequence). The V end was cut by 5 bases, the J end by 4 bases, with 15 bases between. There are 16 residues in the CDR3. The variable domain in full, completed from reference TRBV19 and TRBJ2-6, reads DGGITQSPKYLFRKEGQNVTLSCEQNLNHDAMYWYRQDPGQGLRLIYYSQIVNDFQKGDIAEGYSVSREKKESFPLTVTSAQKNPTAFYLCASSAPGVRGANVLTFGAGSRLTVL.

To note about this clone: At the DNA level, this CDR3 is encoded by other sequences in the same sample as well. V is TRBV19 and J is TRBJ1-1; no definite D call. V was trimmed by 1 base and J by 1 base, leaving 4 bases between them. Looked up from germline, CDR1 is LNHDA and CDR2 is SQIVND (reference sequence). There are 13 residues in the CDR3. The CDR3 DNA sequence: TGTGCCAGTAGTATAGGGGGGAACACTGAAGCTTTCTTT. It translates to CASSIGGNTEAFF.

The chain carries TRBV7-9 and TRBJ1-5; 9 nucleotides agree with TRBD1. Germline V gene data show CDR1 as SEHNR and CDR2 as FQNEAQ (reference sequence). V was clipped by 6 bases and J by 6 bases; unmatched bases: 12. The CDR3 has 16 amino acids. The CDR3 region is CASRHFDRGFGQPQHF. The CDR3 nucleotides are TGTGCCAGCAGGCACTTCGACAGGGGGTTCGGTCAGCCCCAGCATTTT.

The J gene is TRBJ1-4, the V gene TRBV30; D is uncertain. V was pared by 0 bases and J by 7 bases, with 12 bases between. The CDR3 contains 14 residues. Per germline, CDR1 GTSNPN and CDR2 SVGIG (reference sequence). CDR3 bases: TGTGCCTGGAGTGTACCTCACTTTGGTGAAAAACTGTTTTTT. This codes for CAWSVPHFGEKLFF. Filled out from reference TRBV30 and TRBJ1-4, the complete variable domain reads SQTIHQWPATLVQPVGSPLSLECTVEGTSNPNLYWYRQAAGRGLQLLFYSVGIGQISSEVPQNLSASRPQDRQFILSSKKLLLSDSGFYLCAWSVPHFGEKLFFGSGTQLSVL.